The rows below give T cell receptor beta chains drawn from one sample of a study of cytomegalovirus exposure and HLA in healthy donors. Here immunoSEQ multiplex PCR was the method, and the copy in TCRdb shows in-frame clones only, minus some. The repertoire holds 120,000 or so clones, 60% to 75% seen once, with less than 7% in the top ten. Sequencing was performed on PBMCs. The origin of the receptors is a woman between 50 and 59 years old in good health and CMV-seropositive. CDR3s include the opening cysteine and the closing phenylalanine or tryptophan. Fields, in order: clone size, V gene, D gene, J gene, CDR3 protein, CDR3 DNA. D genes are given only for firm matches. The size entry is marked missing in some rows and otherwise reads once, few, many or a size class.

clone_size: -; v_call: TRBV5-6; d_call: -; j_call: TRBJ1-3; cdr3_aa: CASSSDFSGNTIYF; cdr3_nt: TGCGCCAGCAGCTCCGACTTCTCTGGAAACACCATATATTTT
clone_size: -; v_call: TRBV6-5; d_call: -; j_call: TRBJ2-3; cdr3_aa: CASSLNFPDTQYF; cdr3_nt: TGTGCCAGCAGTCTAAACTTCCCAGATACGCAGTATTTT
clone_size: few; v_call: TRBV27; d_call: TRBD1; j_call: TRBJ1-1; cdr3_aa: CASRYRGSAEAFF; cdr3_nt: TGTGCCAGCAGATACAGGGGTAGTGCTGAAGCTTTCTTT
clone_size: -; v_call: TRBV5-1; d_call: -; j_call: TRBJ1-6; cdr3_aa: CASSLERPPSYNSPLHF; cdr3_nt: TGCGCCAGCAGCTTGGAGCGGCCGCCCTCCTATAATTCACCCCTCCACTTT
clone_size: -; v_call: TRBV5-1; d_call: -; j_call: TRBJ2-5; cdr3_aa: CASSPAASGETQYF; cdr3_nt: TGCGCCAGCAGCCCGGCGGCCAGCGGGGAGACCCAGTACTTC
clone_size: -; v_call: TRBV11-3; d_call: TRBD2; j_call: TRBJ2-2; cdr3_aa: CASRGAGGNTGELFF; cdr3_nt: TGTGCCAGCAGAGGAGCGGGGGGGAACACCGGGGAGCTGTTTTTT
clone_size: once; v_call: TRBV20-1; d_call: -; j_call: TRBJ2-1; cdr3_aa: CSARAYNEQFF; cdr3_nt: TGCAGTGCTAGAGCTTACAATGAGCAGTTCTTC
clone_size: once; v_call: TRBV7-9; d_call: -; j_call: TRBJ1-6; cdr3_aa: CASSYGGESSPLHF; cdr3_nt: TGTGCCAGCAGCTACGGAGGGGAGAGCTCACCCCTCCACTTT
clone_size: -; v_call: TRBV2; d_call: TRBD1; j_call: TRBJ1-2; cdr3_aa: CASGDRAHSINGYTF; cdr3_nt: TGTGCCAGCGGGGACAGGGCCCATAGTATAAATGGCTACACCTTC
clone_size: -; v_call: TRBV5-1; d_call: -; j_call: TRBJ1-2; cdr3_aa: CASSLAVTAGGYTF; cdr3_nt: TGCGCCAGCAGCTTGGCCGTGACAGCAGGAGGCTACACCTTC
clone_size: -; v_call: TRBV9; d_call: TRBD2; j_call: TRBJ2-5; cdr3_aa: CASSVGSSGGGETQYF; cdr3_nt: TGTGCCAGCAGCGTAGGAAGTAGCGGGGGCGGGGAGACCCAGTACTTC
clone_size: -; v_call: TRBV25-1; d_call: TRBD1; j_call: TRBJ1-4; cdr3_aa: CASSEGTEPTTNEKLFF; cdr3_nt: TGTGCCAGCAGTGAAGGGACAGAGCCTACAACTAATGAAAAACTGTTTTTT
clone_size: -; v_call: TRBV7-9; d_call: TRBD2; j_call: TRBJ2-1; cdr3_aa: CSSSFAPLAGGPNEQFF; cdr3_nt: TGTTCCAGCAGCTTCGCCCCCCTAGCGGGGGGGCCAAATGAGCAGTTCTTC
clone_size: -; v_call: TRBV14; d_call: -; j_call: TRBJ2-7; cdr3_aa: CASSQGGPYEQYF; cdr3_nt: TGTGCCAGCAGCCAAGGAGGGCCCTACGAGCAGTACTTC
clone_size: -; v_call: TRBV5-1; d_call: TRBD1; j_call: TRBJ2-7; cdr3_aa: CASSLAPGTGSYEQYF; cdr3_nt: TGCGCCAGCAGCTTGGCTCCCGGGACAGGGTCCTACGAGCAGTACTTC
clone_size: -; v_call: TRBV4-1; d_call: -; j_call: TRBJ2-5; cdr3_aa: CASSQVRGETQYF; cdr3_nt: TGCGCCAGCAGCCAAGTCAGGGGAGAGACCCAGTACTTC
clone_size: -; v_call: TRBV29-1; d_call: TRBD1; j_call: TRBJ1-5; cdr3_aa: CSVKQGANSGQPQHF; cdr3_nt: TGCAGCGTGAAACAGGGGGCGAACTCCGGTCAGCCCCAGCATTTT
clone_size: -; v_call: TRBV18; d_call: TRBD2; j_call: TRBJ2-5; cdr3_aa: CASSPFSSGGSQYF; cdr3_nt: TGTGCCAGCTCACCATTCAGCAGCGGGGGGTCCCAGTACTTC
clone_size: once; v_call: TRBV7-9; d_call: -; j_call: TRBJ2-6; cdr3_aa: CASSGGSGANVLTF; cdr3_nt: TGTGCCAGCAGCGGAGGGTCTGGGGCCAACGTCCTGACTTTC
clone_size: -; v_call: TRBV12-5; d_call: -; j_call: TRBJ1-1; cdr3_aa: CASGEGGSTEAFF; cdr3_nt: TGTGCTAGTGGAGAAGGAGGGAGCACTGAAGCTTTCTTT
clone_size: -; v_call: TRBV18; d_call: -; j_call: TRBJ2-7; cdr3_aa: CASSPLRGTYEQYF; cdr3_nt: TGTGCCAGCTCACCACTTAGGGGAACCTACGAGCAGTACTTC
clone_size: medium-sized; v_call: TRBV14; d_call: -; j_call: TRBJ1-2; cdr3_aa: CASSQDGASNYGYTF; cdr3_nt: TGTGCCAGCAGCCAAGACGGAGCCAGTAACTATGGCTACACCTTC
clone_size: few; v_call: TRBV7-2; d_call: TRBD2; j_call: TRBJ2-3; cdr3_aa: CASSPLAGGQGDTQYF; cdr3_nt: TGTGCCAGCAGCCCTCTAGCGGGGGGGCAAGGGGATACGCAGTATTTT
clone_size: -; v_call: TRBV13; d_call: -; j_call: TRBJ2-1; cdr3_aa: CASSHLLGGRDEQFF; cdr3_nt: TGTGCCAGCAGTCACCTCCTGGGGGGTAGGGATGAGCAGTTCTTC
clone_size: -; v_call: TRBV28; d_call: -; j_call: TRBJ1-2; cdr3_aa: CASTDALTGIYGYTF; cdr3_nt: TGTGCCAGCACCGACGCACTGACAGGAATCTATGGCTACACCTTC
clone_size: -; v_call: TRBV7-9; d_call: -; j_call: TRBJ1-1; cdr3_aa: CASSSGSSAEAFF; cdr3_nt: TGTGCCAGCAGCTCCGGGTCGAGCGCTGAAGCTTTCTTT
clone_size: -; v_call: TRBV12-5; d_call: -; j_call: TRBJ2-2; cdr3_aa: CASAPTAGELFF; cdr3_nt: TGTGCTAGTGCCCCAACTGCCGGGGAGCTGTTTTTT
clone_size: few; v_call: TRBV5-4; d_call: -; j_call: TRBJ2-2; cdr3_aa: CASSPDRSTGELFF; cdr3_nt: TGTGCCAGCAGCCCAGACAGGTCCACCGGGGAGCTGTTTTTT
clone_size: -; v_call: TRBV29-1; d_call: -; j_call: TRBJ1-2; cdr3_aa: CSVRGSPWSGYTF; cdr3_nt: TGCAGCGTTCGGGGTTCCCCGTGGTCTGGCTACACCTTC
clone_size: -; v_call: TRBV5-1; d_call: -; j_call: TRBJ2-2; cdr3_aa: CASTPGDPGELFF; cdr3_nt: TGCGCCAGCACCCCAGGGGACCCCGGGGAGCTGTTTTTT
clone_size: -; v_call: TRBV19; d_call: TRBD1; j_call: TRBJ1-2; cdr3_aa: CASSIDRTGTYGYTF; cdr3_nt: TGTGCCAGTAGTATAGACCGGACAGGGACCTATGGCTACACCTTC
clone_size: -; v_call: TRBV6-5; d_call: TRBD1; j_call: TRBJ2-1; cdr3_aa: CASRRTGGGYNEQFF; cdr3_nt: TGTGCCAGCAGGCGGACAGGGGGTGGATACAATGAGCAGTTCTTC